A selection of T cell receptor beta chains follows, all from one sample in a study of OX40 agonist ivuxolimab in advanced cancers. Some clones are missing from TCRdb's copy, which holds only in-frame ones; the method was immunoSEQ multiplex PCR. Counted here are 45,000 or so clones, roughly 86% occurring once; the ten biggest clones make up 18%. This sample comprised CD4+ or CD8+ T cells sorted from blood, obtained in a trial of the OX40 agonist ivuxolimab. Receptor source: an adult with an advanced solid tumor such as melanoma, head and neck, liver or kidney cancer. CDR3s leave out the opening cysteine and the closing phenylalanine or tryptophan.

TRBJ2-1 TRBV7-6 ASSLRTGGNNEQF
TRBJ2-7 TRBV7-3 ASSLLGGSYEQY
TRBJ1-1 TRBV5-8 ASSPGAMNTEAF
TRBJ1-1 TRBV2 ASTPVDVMNTEAF
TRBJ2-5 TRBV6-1 ASSLTVGLKETQY
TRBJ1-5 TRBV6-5 ASSSRRGDQPQH
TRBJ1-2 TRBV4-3 ASSQAGQVGGYT
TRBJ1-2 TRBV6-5 ASRELPGVGYT
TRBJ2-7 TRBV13 ASSILSSGDEQY
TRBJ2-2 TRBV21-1 ASSKEKWGTRSGELF
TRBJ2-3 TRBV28 ASNGNTDTQY
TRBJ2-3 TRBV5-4 AGEGPSTDTQY
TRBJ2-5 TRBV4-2 ASSQVAPGGGDRETQY
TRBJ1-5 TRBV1 TSSQRRGLRSNQPQH
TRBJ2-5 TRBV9 ASSLQGFPETQY
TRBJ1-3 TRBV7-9 ASSFSEGARNTIY
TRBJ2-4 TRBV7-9 ASSLAEGEVYIQY
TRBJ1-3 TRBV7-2 ASSQGRGTGNTIY
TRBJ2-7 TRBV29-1 SVGLSGPYEQY
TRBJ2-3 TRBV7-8 ASSPYLGGGTDTQY
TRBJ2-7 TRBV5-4 ASSLGGAVYEQY
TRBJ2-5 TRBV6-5 ASSYSGTDPRAQY
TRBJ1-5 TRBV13 ASSAGQGGNQPQH
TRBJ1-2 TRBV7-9 ASSETGTHYGYT
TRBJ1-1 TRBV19 ASSMKEGTEAF
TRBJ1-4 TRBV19 ASSIGTATNEKLF
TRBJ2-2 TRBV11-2 ASSLVRELF
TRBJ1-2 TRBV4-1 ASSQVGGNGYT
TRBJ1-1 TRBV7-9 ASSFWRTEAF
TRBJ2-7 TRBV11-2 ASSLGTAVRSDEQY
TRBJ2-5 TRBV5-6 ASSLPGQPQETQY
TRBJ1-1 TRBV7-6 ASSLSGASEAF
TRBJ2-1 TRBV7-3 ASSPRDSRGEQF
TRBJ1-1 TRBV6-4 ASRVVGGHTEAF
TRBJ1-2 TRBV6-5 ASSYSDTANYGYT
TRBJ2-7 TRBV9 ASSPTGYEQY
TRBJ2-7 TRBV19 ASSRGTGNYEQY
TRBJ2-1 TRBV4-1 ASSRPGTGSEQF
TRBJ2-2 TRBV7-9 ASSLDDSGELF
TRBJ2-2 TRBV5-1 ASSSNTGELF
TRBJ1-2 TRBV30 AWSARTDNGYT